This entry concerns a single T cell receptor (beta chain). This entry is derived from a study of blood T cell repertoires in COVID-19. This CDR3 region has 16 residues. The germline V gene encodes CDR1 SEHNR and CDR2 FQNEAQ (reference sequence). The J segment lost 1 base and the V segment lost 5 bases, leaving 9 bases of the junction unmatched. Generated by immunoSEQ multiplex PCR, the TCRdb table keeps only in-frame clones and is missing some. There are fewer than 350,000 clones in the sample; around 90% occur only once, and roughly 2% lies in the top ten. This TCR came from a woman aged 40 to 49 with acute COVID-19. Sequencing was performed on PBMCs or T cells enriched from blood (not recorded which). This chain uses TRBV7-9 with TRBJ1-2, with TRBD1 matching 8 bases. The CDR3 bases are TGTGCCAGCAGCCCAGCAGGGGGCGGATTTAACTATGGCTACACCTTC. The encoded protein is CASSPAGGGFNYGYTF. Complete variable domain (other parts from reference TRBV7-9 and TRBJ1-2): DTGVSQNPRHKITKRGQNVTFRCDPISEHNRLYWYRQTLGQGPEFLTYFQNEAQLEKSRLLSDRFSAERPKGSFSTLEIQRTEQGDSAMYLCASSPAGGGFNYGYTFGSGTRLTVV.